The 10 T cell receptor beta chains below come from one sample, sequenced in a study of cytomegalovirus exposure and HLA in healthy donors. The PCR was carried out with 60 Vbeta primers and 13 Jbeta primers. Sequencing used immunoSEQ multiplex PCR; TCRdb keeps in-frame clones, though not all of them. The table shows about 89,000 clones, with 60% to 70% occurring only once. The sequenced material came from PBMCs. All receptors derive from a woman in her 30s in good health and CMV-seronegative.

The chain couples TRBV5-1 to TRBJ2-3, with 7 bases lining up with TRBD1. The CDR3 is made up of 13 amino acids. The germline V gene has CDR1 SGHRS and CDR2 YFSETQ. V lost 4 bases, J lost 6 bases, and 5 bases stayed unmatched. CDR3 protein: CASSRTGVDTQYF. As DNA, the CDR3 is TGCGCCAGCAGCCGCACAGGGGTCGATACGCAGTATTTT.

The rearrangement uses TRBV28 and TRBJ2-5; D remains ambiguous. CDR1 and CDR2 from the germline V gene are MDHEN and SYDVKM. The V end lost 2 bases, the J end lost 11 bases, and 18 bases lay between the germline ends. The CDR3 totals 14 residues. The CDR3 sequence is CASSLVGSPEAQYF. The DNA for the CDR3 is TGTGCCAGCAGTTTAGTTGGCAGCCCAGAGGCGCAGTACTTC.

J is TRBJ2-3 and V is TRBV10-3; TRBD2 matches at 7 bases. The trim removed 8 bases at V and 2 bases at J, leaving 7 bases unmatched. Germline V gives CDR1 ENHRY, CDR2 SYGVKD. CDR3 length: 14 residues. The CDR3 protein is CAIGGLGNTDTQYF. In DNA, the CDR3 is TGTGCCATCGGTGGACTAGGGAACACAGATACGCAGTATTTT.

As DNA, the CDR3 is TGTGCCAGCAGAGTGGACAGGGGGGTAGTACGTAACGAGCAGTACTTC. This sequence encodes CASRVDRGVVRNEQYF. V gene TRBV2 combines with J gene TRBJ2-7; 10 nucleotides line up with TRBD1. CDR1 and CDR2 from the germline V gene are SNHLY and FYNNEI. The CDR3 length is 16 residues. The trim removed 6 bases at V and 5 bases at J, leaving 13 bases unmatched.

The CDR3 nucleotides read TGTGCCAGCACACCTACTACAGATACGCAGTATTTT. Encoded protein: CASTPTTDTQYF. The V and J genes are TRBV6-8 and TRBJ2-3; D remains unclear. The CDR3 has 12 amino acids. Per the germline V gene, CDR1 is MNHGY and CDR2 is SAAAGT. The germline V and J ends were trimmed by 7 bases and 3 bases, with 8 bases remaining between them.

This clone has more than one count but fewer than ten. The gene calls are TRBV12-5 and TRBJ1-2; the match to TRBD1 covers 9 bases. The length of the CDR3 is 16 residues. The V gene end was trimmed by 0 bases and the J gene end by 3 bases; junction bases not matched to a gene: 5. Looked up from germline, CDR1 is LGHNT and CDR2 is FRNRAP. The CDR3 coding sequence is TGTGCTAGTGGTTTGGTACAGGACAGGGGTGACTATGGCTACACCTTC. Amino acid sequence: CASGLVQDRGDYGYTF.

The rearrangement joins TRBV7-7 to TRBJ2-3; the D is unclear. Looked up from germline, CDR1 is SSHAT and CDR2 is FNYEAQ (reference sequence). CDR3 length equals 19 residues. V was cut by 9 bases and J by 0 bases, with 28 bases left in between. The CDR3 DNA is TGTGCCAGAAAACTATCGACCGGGTGTACGTCGTGCAGCACAGATACGCAGTATTTT. It yields the protein CARKLSTGCTSCSTDTQYF. Combining the CDR3 with reference TRBV7-7 and TRBJ2-3 gives the whole variable domain GAGVSQSPRYKVTKRGQDVTLRCDPISSHATLYWYQQALGQGPEFLTYFNYEAQPDKSGLPSDRFSAERPEGSISTLTIQRTEQRDSAMYRCARKLSTGCTSCSTDTQYFGPGTRLTVL.

The chain has TRBV5-1 and TRBJ2-5; 11 bases align to TRBD2. Germline CDR1 is SGHRS and CDR2 is YFSETQ. The V and J ends lost 2 bases and 5 bases, in that order; junction bases with no gene match: 17. CDR3 length: 19 residues. CDR3 sequence: CASSFGLAGGIQSGETQYF. In DNA form, the CDR3 reads TGCGCCAGCAGCTTCGGGCTAGCGGGGGGAATACAATCGGGGGAGACCCAGTACTTC.

The V and J genes are TRBV11-3 and TRBJ1-1; 7 bases map to TRBD1. V shed 3 bases, J shed 2 bases, and the junction held 6 bases outside the gene matches. The CDR3 contains 15 residues. Germline values: CDR1 SGHNT, CDR2 YENEEA. The CDR3 DNA sequence: TGTGCCAGCAGCTTCGCGGGACAGACAAACACTGAAGCTTTCTTT. Translated, it gives CASSFAGQTNTEAFF.

The rearrangement uses TRBV19 and TRBJ2-7; the D gene is possibly TRBD2 (6 bases). The V end was cut by 0 bases, the J end by 4 bases, with 10 bases between. Germline V gene lookup returns CDR1 LNHDA and CDR2 SQIVND (reference sequence). The length of the CDR3 is 14 residues. CDR3 region: CASSIDNSGYEQYF. CDR3 nucleotide sequence: TGTGCCAGTAGTATAGATAATAGCGGTTACGAGCAGTACTTC.